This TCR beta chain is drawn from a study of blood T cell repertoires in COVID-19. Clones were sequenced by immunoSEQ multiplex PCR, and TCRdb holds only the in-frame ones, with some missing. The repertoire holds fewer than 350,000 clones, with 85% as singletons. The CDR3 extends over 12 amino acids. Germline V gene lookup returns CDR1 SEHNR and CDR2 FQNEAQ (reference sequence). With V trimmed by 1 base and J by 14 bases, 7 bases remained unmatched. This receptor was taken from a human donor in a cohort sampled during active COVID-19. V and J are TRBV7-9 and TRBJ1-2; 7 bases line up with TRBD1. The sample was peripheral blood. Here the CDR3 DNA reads TGTGCCAGCAGCTTAGAACGGGACAGCTCGACCTTC. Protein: CASSLERDSSTF.